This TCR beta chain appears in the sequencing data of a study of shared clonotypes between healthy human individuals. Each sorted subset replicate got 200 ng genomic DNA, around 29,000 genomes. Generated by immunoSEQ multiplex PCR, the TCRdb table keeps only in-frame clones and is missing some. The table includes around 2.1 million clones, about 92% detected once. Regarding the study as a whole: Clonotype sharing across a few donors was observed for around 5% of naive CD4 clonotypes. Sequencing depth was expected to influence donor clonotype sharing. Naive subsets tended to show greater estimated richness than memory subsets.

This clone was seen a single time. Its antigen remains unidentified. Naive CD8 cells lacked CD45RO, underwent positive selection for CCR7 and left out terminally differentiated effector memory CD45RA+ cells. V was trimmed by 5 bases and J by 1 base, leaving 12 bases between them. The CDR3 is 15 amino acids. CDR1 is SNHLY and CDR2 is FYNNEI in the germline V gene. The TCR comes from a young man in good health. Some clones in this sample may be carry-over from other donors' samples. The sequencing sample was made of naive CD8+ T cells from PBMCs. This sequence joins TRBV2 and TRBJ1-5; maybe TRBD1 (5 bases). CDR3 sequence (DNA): TGTGCCAGCAGTCCTACTTGGGACAGCAATCAGCCCCAGCATTTT. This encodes CASSPTWDSNQPQHF.